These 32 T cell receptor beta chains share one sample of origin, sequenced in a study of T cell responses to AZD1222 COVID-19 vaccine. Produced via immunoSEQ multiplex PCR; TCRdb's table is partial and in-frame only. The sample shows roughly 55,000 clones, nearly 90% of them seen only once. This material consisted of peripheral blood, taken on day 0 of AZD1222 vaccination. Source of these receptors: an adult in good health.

In DNA, the CDR3 is TGTGCCAGCAGTTACGGATCATTGACCTACGAGCAGTACTTC. This gives the protein CASSYGSLTYEQYF. The J gene is TRBJ2-7, the V gene TRBV6-5; D is ambiguous. The CDR3 runs to 14 residues. Per germline, CDR1 MNHEY and CDR2 SVGAGI. V was trimmed by 2 bases and J by 2 bases, leaving 10 bases between them.

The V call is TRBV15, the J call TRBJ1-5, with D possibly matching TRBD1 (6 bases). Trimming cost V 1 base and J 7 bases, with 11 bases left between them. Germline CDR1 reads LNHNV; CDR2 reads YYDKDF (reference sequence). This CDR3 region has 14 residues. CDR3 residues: CATSRVGGAQPQHF. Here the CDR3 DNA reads TGTGCCACCAGCAGAGTAGGGGGGGCGCAGCCCCAGCATTTT.

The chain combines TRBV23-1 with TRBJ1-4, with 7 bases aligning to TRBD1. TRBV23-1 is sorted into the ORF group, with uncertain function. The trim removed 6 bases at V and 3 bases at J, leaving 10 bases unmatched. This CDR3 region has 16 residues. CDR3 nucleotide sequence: TGCGCCAGCAGCTTCAATGACAGGGTGCCTAATGAAAAACTGTTTTTT. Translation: CASSFNDRVPNEKLFF.

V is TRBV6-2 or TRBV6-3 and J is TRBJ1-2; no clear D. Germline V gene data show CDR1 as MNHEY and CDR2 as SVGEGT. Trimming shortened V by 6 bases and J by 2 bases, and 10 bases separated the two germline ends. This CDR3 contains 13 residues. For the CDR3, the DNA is TGTGCCAGCAGCCCTATCGAGAACTATGGCTACACCTTC. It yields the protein CASSPIENYGYTF.

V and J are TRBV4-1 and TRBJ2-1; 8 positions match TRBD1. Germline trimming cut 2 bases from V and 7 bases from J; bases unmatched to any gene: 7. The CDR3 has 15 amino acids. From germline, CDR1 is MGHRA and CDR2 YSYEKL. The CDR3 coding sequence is TGCGCCAGCAGCCAAACCCCAGGGGGCGGGAATGAGCAGTTCTTC. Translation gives CASSQTPGGGNEQFF.

Here the CDR3 reads CASSFYAGLNTEAFF. The CDR3 DNA reads as TGTGCCAGCAGCTTCTATGCAGGTTTGAACACTGAAGCTTTCTTT. This chain links TRBV7-2 with TRBJ1-1; D remains ambiguous. V lost 3 bases and J lost 0, with 11 bases in between. This CDR3 has 15 residues. Germline V gene sequence: CDR1 SGHTA, CDR2 FQGNSA. Complete variable domain (other parts from reference TRBV7-2 and TRBJ1-1): GAGVSQSPSNKVTEKGKDVELRCDPISGHTALYWYRQSLGQGLEFLIYFQGNSAPDKSGLPSDRFSAERTGGSVSTLTIQRTQQEDSAVYLCASSFYAGLNTEAFFGQGTRLTVV.

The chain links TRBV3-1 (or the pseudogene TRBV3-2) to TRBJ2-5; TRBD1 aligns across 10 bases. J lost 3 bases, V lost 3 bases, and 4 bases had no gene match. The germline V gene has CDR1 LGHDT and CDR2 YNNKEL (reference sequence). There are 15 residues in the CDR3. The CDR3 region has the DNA TGTGCCAGCAGCCAGGCGGACAGGGGGGAAGAGACCCAGTACTTC. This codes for CASSQADRGEETQYF.

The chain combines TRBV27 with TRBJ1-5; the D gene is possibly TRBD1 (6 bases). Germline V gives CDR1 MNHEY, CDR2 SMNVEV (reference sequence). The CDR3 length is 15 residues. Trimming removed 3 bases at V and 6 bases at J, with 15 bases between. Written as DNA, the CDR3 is TGTGCCAGCAGTTTTAAGGGGGGCGGGACTCAGCCCCAGCATTTT. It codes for CASSFKGGGTQPQHF.

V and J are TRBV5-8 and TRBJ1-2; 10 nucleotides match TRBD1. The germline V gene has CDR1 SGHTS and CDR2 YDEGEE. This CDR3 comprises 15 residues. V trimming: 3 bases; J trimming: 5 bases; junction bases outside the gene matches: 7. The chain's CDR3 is CASSSSGTGEYGYTF. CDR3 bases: TGTGCCAGCAGCTCATCCGGGACAGGGGAGTATGGCTACACCTTC.

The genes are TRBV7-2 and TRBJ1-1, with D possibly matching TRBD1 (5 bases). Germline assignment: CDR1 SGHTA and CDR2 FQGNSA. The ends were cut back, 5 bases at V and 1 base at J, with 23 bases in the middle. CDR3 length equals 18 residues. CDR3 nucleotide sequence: TGTGCCAGCAGCCCTAGCATTCTTCCGGGACTTACGAACACTGAAGCTTTCTTT. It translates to CASSPSILPGLTNTEAFF.

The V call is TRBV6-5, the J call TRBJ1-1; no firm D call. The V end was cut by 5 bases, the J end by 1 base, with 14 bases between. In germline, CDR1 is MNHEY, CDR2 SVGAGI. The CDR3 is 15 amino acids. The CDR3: CASSRRPEGNTEAFF. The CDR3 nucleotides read TGTGCCAGCAGTCGGCGCCCTGAAGGGAACACTGAAGCTTTCTTT.

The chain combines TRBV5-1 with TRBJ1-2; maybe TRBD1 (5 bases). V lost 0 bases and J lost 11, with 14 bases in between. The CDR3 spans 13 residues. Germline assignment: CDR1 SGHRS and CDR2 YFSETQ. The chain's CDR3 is CASSLGSGPGYTF. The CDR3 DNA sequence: TGCGCCAGCAGCTTGGGGTCAGGGCCTGGGTACACCTTC. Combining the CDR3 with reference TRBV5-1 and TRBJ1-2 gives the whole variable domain KAGVTQTPRYLIKTRGQQVTLSCSPISGHRSVSWYQQTPGQGLQFLFEYFSETQRNKGNFPGRFSGRQFSNSRSEMNVSTLELGDSALYLCASSLGSGPGYTFGSGTRLTVV.

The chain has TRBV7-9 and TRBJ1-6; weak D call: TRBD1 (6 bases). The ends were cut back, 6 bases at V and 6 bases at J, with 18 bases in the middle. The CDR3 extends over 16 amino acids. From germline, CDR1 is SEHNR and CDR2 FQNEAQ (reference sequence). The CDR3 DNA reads TGTGCCAGCAGTTCACAGGGAAGTAGTCGTAATTCACCCCTCCACTTT. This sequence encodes CASSSQGSSRNSPLHF.

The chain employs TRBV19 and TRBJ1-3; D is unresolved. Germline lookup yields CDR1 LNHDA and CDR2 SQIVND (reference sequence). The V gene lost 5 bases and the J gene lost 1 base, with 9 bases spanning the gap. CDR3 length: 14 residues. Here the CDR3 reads CASSSPRSGNTIYF. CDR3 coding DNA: TGTGCCAGTAGTTCACCCCGGTCTGGAAACACCATATATTTT.

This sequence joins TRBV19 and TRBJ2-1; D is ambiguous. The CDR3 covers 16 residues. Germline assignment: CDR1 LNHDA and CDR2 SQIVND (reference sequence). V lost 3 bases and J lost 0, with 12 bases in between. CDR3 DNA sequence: TGTGCCAGTAGTATGGTGGCGGTCAGCTCCTACAATGAGCAGTTCTTC. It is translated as CASSMVAVSSYNEQFF.

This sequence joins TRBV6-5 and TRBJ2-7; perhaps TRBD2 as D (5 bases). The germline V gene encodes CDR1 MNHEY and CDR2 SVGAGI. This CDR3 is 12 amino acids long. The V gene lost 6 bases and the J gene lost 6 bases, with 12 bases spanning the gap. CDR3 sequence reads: CASSFSGGEQYF. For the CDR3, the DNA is TGTGCCAGCAGCTTCAGTGGAGGCGAGCAGTACTTC.

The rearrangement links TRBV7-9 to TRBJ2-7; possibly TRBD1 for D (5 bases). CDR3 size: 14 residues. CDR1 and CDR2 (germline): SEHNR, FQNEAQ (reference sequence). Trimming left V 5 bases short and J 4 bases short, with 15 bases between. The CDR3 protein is CASSPRPQGYEQYF. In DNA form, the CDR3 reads TGTGCCAGCAGCCCCCGGCCTCAGGGTTACGAGCAGTACTTC.

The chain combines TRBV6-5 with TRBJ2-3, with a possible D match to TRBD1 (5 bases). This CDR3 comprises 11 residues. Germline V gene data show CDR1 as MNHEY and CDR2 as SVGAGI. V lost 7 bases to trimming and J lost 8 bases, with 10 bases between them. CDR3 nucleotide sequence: TGTGCCAGCAACGAAGGGGTTACGCAGTATTTT. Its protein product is CASNEGVTQYF.

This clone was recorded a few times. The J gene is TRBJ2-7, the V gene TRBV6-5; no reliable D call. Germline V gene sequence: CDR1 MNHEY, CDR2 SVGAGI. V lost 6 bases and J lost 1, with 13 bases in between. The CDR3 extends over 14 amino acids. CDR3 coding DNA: TGTGCCAGCAGCCAGGTGTCATTTTCCTACGAGCAGTACTTC. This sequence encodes CASSQVSFSYEQYF.

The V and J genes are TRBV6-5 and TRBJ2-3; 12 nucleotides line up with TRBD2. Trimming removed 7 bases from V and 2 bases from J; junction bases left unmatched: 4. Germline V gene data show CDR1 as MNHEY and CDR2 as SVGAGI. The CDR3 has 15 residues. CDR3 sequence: CASNLAGGATDTQYF. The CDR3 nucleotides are TGTGCCAGCAACCTAGCGGGGGGGGCCACAGATACGCAGTATTTT.

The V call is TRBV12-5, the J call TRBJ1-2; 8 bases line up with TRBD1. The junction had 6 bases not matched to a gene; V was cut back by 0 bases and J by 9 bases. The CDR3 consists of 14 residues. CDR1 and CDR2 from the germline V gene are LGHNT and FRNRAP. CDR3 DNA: TGTGCTAGTGGTTTGGTCCCAAGACAGGGGAGCTACACCTTC. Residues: CASGLVPRQGSYTF.

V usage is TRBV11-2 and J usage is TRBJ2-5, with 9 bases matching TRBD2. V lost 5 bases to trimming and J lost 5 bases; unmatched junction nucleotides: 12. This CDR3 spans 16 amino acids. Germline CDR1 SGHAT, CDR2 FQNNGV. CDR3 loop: CASSPLRSGGLETQYF. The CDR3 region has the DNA TGTGCCAGCAGCCCCCTAAGGAGCGGGGGGCTGGAGACCCAGTACTTC.

CDR3 residues: CASRDFEDSSNQPQHF. CDR3 DNA: TGTGCCAGTAGGGACTTCGAGGACAGTAGCAATCAGCCCCAGCATTTT. The chain has TRBV19 and TRBJ1-5, with a tentative D call TRBD1 (6 bases). Trimming removed 6 bases at V and 0 bases at J, with 15 bases between. This CDR3 has 16 residues. The germline V gene encodes CDR1 LNHDA and CDR2 SQIVND (reference sequence).

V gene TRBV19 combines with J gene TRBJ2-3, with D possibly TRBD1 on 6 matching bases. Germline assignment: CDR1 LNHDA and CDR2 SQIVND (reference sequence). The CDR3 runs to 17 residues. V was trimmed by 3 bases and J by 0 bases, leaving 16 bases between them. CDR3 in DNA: TGTGCCAGTAGTATTTTCCAAGGGGGATCAAGCACAGATACGCAGTATTTT. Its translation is CASSIFQGGSSTDTQYF.

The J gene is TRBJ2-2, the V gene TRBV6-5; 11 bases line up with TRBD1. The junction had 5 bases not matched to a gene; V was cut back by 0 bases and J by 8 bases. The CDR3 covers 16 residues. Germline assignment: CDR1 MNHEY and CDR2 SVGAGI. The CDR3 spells CASSYSGTGGRGELFF. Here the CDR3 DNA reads TGTGCCAGCAGTTACTCCGGGACAGGGGGTAGAGGGGAGCTGTTTTTT.

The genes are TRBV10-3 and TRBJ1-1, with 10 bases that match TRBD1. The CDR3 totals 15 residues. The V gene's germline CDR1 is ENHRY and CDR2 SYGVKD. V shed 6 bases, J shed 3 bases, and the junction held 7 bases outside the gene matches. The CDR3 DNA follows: TGTGCCATCAGCCATTCAGGACAGGGGGACACTGAAGCTTTCTTT. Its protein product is CAISHSGQGDTEAFF.

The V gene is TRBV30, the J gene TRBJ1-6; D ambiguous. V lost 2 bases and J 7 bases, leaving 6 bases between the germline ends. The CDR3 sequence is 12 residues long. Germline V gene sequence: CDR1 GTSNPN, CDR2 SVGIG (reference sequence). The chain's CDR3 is CAWSPANSPLHF. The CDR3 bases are TGTGCCTGGAGTCCGGCGAATTCACCCCTCCACTTT.

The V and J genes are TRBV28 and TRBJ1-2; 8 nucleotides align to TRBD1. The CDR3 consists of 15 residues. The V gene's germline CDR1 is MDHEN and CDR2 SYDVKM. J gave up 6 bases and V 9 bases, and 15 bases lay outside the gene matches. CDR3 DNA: TGTGCCAGTCTTTCACCTACAGGGGGGTATGATGGCTACACCTTC. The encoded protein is CASLSPTGGYDGYTF.

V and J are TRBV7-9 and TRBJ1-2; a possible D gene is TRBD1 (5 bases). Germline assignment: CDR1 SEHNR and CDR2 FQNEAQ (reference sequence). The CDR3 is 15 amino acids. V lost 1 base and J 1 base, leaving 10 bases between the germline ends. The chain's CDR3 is CASSLDGGFNYGYTF. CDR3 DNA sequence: TGTGCCAGCAGCTTAGATGGGGGTTTTAACTATGGCTACACCTTC.

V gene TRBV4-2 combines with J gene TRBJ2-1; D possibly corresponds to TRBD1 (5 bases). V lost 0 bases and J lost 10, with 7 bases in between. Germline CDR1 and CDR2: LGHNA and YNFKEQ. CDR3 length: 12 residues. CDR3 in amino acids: CASSQDQGEQFF. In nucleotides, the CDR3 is TGTGCCAGCAGCCAAGATCAGGGAGAGCAGTTCTTC.

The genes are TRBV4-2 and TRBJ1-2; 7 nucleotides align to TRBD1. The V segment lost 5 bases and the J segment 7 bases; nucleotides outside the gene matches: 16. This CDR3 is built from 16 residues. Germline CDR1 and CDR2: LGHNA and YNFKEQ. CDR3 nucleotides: TGTGCCAGCAGCTTTTCTCCCACCGGGACAGTCATTGGCTACACCTTC. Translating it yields CASSFSPTGTVIGYTF.

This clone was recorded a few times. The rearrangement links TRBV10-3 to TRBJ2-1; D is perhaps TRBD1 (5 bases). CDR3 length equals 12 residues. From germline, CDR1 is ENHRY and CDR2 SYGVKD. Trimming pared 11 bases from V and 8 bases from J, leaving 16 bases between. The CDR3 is CASGSGLHEQFF. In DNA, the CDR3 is TGTGCCTCAGGCTCAGGGCTCCATGAGCAGTTCTTC.